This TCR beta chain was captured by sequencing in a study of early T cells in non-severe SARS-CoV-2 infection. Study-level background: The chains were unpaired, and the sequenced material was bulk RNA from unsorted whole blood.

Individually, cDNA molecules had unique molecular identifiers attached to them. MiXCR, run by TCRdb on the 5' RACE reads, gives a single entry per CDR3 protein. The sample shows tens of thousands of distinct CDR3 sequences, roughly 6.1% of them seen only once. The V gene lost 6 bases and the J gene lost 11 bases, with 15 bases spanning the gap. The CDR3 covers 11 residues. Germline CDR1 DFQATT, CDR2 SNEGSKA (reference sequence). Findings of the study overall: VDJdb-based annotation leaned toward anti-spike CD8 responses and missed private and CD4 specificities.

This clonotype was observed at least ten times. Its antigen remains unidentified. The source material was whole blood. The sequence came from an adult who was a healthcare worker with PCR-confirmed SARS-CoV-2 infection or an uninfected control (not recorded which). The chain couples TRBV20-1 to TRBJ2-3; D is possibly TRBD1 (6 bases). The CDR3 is CSAASRGQQYF. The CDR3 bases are TGCAGTGCCGCGTCCCGGGGACAGCAGTATTTT.